Listed here is a single T cell receptor (beta chain). Its matching antigen is unknown. An end of the junction does not agree with germline; a read error may underlie this. These data come from a study of cytomegalovirus exposure and HLA in healthy donors. About the research overall: Across 300 to 400 genotyped donors, about 86% landed in the Caucasian-associated ancestry cluster. Study-wide results and limits: Altogether, 164 TCR beta chains were recorded as cytomegalovirus-associated. Links to common viral pathogens appeared, in a later analysis, for several of the most significant clusters.

The germline CDR1 and CDR2 sequences are SGHRS and YFSETQ. This CDR3 has 10 residues. A multiplex PCR was run with 60 Vbeta primers and 13 Jbeta primers. Profiling relied on immunoSEQ multiplex PCR, and the TCRdb table lists in-frame clones only, not all of them. There are about 140,000 clones in the sample, with roughly 3% held by the top ten. The sequenced sample consisted of PBMCs. This sequence originates from a man aged 40-50 years in good health and CMV-seronegative. The genes are TRBV5-1 and TRBJ1-2; D not certain. DNA of the CDR3: TGCGCCAGCAGCGGAGCTTTTCCTATCTTC. Translation: CASSGAFPIF.